This TCR beta chain came from a study of blood T cell repertoires in COVID-19. Across the study: The United States, Italy and Spain provided the acute and convalescent COVID-19 samples.

Assay: immunoSEQ multiplex PCR; the TCRdb copy retains only in-frame clones and omits some. In the table there are around 39,000 clones, 81% of which are singletons. This clone was detected once. The CDR3 is 13 residues long. Between the trimmed V and J ends, which lost 5 bases and 4 bases, there was a span of 11 bases. CDR1 is SGHTA and CDR2 is FQGTGA in the germline V gene. The sample consisted of peripheral blood. The receptor was derived from a man of 80 years or more with active or convalescent COVID-19. The gene calls are TRBV7-3 and TRBJ2-5; D uncertain. In DNA form, the CDR3 reads TGTGCCAGCAGCCAAGGTCCGGGAGAGACCCAGTACTTC. Translating gives CASSQGPGETQYF.